A single sample is the source of the 32 T cell receptor beta chains below, sequenced in a study of liver allograft versus peripheral blood T cells. Overall study: Blood and transplanted-liver T cell receptor repertoires from recipients were compared.

One entry per CDR3 protein, called by TCRdb with MiXCR from the reads. The sample has around 12,000 distinct CDR3 sequences; around 20% are singletons. The receptor set was obtained from a human patient who had a liver transplant. Among the T cells, some may be from the graft donor.

The sample holds a few counts of this clonotype. V and J are TRBV20-1 and TRBJ2-1; D is possibly TRBD1 (5 bases). V lost 4 bases to trimming and J lost 2 bases, with 9 bases between them. Germline lookup yields CDR1 DFQATT and CDR2 SNEGSKA (reference sequence). CDR3 length: 13 residues. This chain's CDR3 is CSAKTDTYNEQFF. The CDR3 bases are TGCAGTGCTAAGACAGATACCTACAATGAGCAGTTCTTC.

In its sample, this clonotype was seen a few times. This chain connects TRBV28 to TRBJ1-5; D gene unclear. Germline V gene data show CDR1 as MDHEN and CDR2 as SYDVKM. The CDR3 length is 14 residues. With 7 bases removed from V and 2 bases from J, the gap between germline ends came to 12 bases. The CDR3 sequence is CASILTGGNQPQHF. For the CDR3, the DNA is TGTGCCAGCATTCTCACTGGGGGCAATCAGCCCCAGCATTTT.

This clonotype was found many times. The J gene is TRBJ2-1, the V gene TRBV11-2, with D possibly being TRBD1 (5 bases). Between the trimmed V and J ends, which lost 4 bases and 4 bases, there was a span of 8 bases. This CDR3 region has 13 residues. In germline, CDR1 is SGHAT, CDR2 FQNNGV. CDR3 DNA sequence: TGTGCCAGCAGCTCTGACAGATACAATGAGCAGTTCTTC. This codes for CASSSDRYNEQFF.

This clonotype was counted between two and nine times. The V gene is TRBV20-1, the J gene TRBJ1-1; possible D gene TRBD1, 5 bases. The CDR3 totals 13 residues. The germline V gene has CDR1 DFQATT and CDR2 SNEGSKA (reference sequence). Trimming left V 0 bases short and J 4 bases short, with 9 bases between. The CDR3 sequence: CSARDGGVTEAFF. The CDR3 nucleotides are TGCAGTGCTAGAGACGGGGGAGTCACTGAAGCTTTCTTT.

This clonotype was seen repeatedly, ten times or more. The rearrangement links TRBV6-5 to TRBJ2-5, with D tentatively TRBD1 (6 bases). Looked up from germline, CDR1 is MNHEY and CDR2 is SVGAGI. The V and J ends lost 7 bases and 2 bases respectively, with 17 bases between them. The CDR3 is 15 residues long. The CDR3 region has the DNA TGTGCCAGCAAGTTGGCAGGGGCCTTACAAGAGACCCAGTACTTC. Translated: CASKLAGALQETQYF.

The chain recombines TRBV9 with TRBJ1-4; perhaps TRBD1 as D (5 bases). Germline lookup yields CDR1 SGDLS and CDR2 YYNGEE. The V end lost 4 bases, the J end lost 3 bases, and 10 bases lay between the germline ends. The CDR3 sequence is 14 residues long. In DNA, the CDR3 is TGTGCCAGCAGCCCGGGGGGTCCTAATGAAAAACTGTTTTTT. Its translation is CASSPGGPNEKLFF.

This clonotype turned up a few times. The V gene is TRBV28, the J gene TRBJ2-7, with TRBD1 matching 7 bases. CDR1 is MDHEN and CDR2 is SYDVKM in the germline V gene. CDR3 length: 14 residues. The V and J ends lost 3 bases and 7 bases, in that order; junction bases with no gene match: 9. CDR3 region: CASSFLQGIEEQYF. For the CDR3, the DNA is TGTGCCAGCAGTTTCTTACAGGGGATAGAGGAGCAGTACTTC.

The gene calls are TRBV3-1 and TRBJ2-7; no clear D gene. V lost 3 bases to trimming and J lost 1 base, with 10 bases between them. The CDR3 is 14 residues long. Germline V CDR1 and CDR2: LGHDT, YNNKEL (reference sequence). The CDR3 reads CASSQYITSYEQYF. The CDR3 DNA is TGTGCCAGCAGCCAGTACATTACGTCCTACGAGCAGTACTTC.

This clonotype was seen only a few times. The CDR3 loop is CASTLSGAEDTQYF. The CDR3 DNA sequence: TGTGCCAGCACCCTTAGCGGGGCGGAAGATACGCAGTATTTT. V gene TRBV7-2 combines with J gene TRBJ2-3; 8 bases fit TRBD2. The V gene end was trimmed by 7 bases and the J gene end by 5 bases; junction bases not matched to a gene: 8. Germline CDR1 and CDR2: SGHTA and FQGNSA. CDR3 length: 14 amino acids.

This clonotype counts as medium-sized. The chain is built from TRBV15 and TRBJ1-5, with D tentatively TRBD1 (6 bases). Trimming shortened V by 3 bases and J by 0 bases, and 15 bases separated the two germline ends. The germline CDR1 and CDR2 sequences are LNHNV and YYDKDF (reference sequence). This CDR3 has 17 amino acids. The CDR3 here is CATSSTKGDYSNQPQHF. Written as DNA, the CDR3 is TGTGCCACCAGCAGTACTAAGGGGGACTATAGCAATCAGCCCCAGCATTTT.

This chain joins TRBV5-4 and TRBJ2-7; TRBD2 might be the D (6 bases). Per germline, CDR1 SGHNT and CDR2 YYREEE (reference sequence). This CDR3 is 15 amino acids long. Trimming removed 0 bases from V and 4 bases from J, with 14 bases in between. CDR3 DNA: TGTGCCAGCAGCTTGGCGGGACTCGGGGATTACGAGCAGTACTTC. Its translation is CASSLAGLGDYEQYF.

The J gene is TRBJ2-5, the V gene TRBV12-3 or TRBV12-4, with D perhaps TRBD2 (5 bases). The CDR3 is 13 amino acids. Trimming cost V 5 bases and J 4 bases, with 11 bases left between them. The CDR3, as DNA: TGTGCCAGCAGTCCGGGGTGGGGAGAGACCCAGTACTTC. As protein: CASSPGWGETQYF.

The chain couples TRBV7-3 to TRBJ2-3, with 9 bases lining up with TRBD1. V was pared by 1 base and J by 5 bases, with 7 bases of the junction left unmatched. Germline assignment: CDR1 SGHTA and CDR2 FQGTGA. CDR3 length equals 16 residues. This CDR3 is CASSLRGQGRIDTQYF. The DNA for the CDR3 is TGTGCCAGCAGCTTAAGAGGACAGGGGAGGATAGATACGCAGTATTTT.

J is TRBJ1-2 and V is TRBV5-4; D is possibly TRBD1 (5 bases). The CDR3 consists of 15 residues. CDR1 is SGHNT, CDR2 YYREEE, per germline (reference sequence). The germline V and J ends were trimmed by 1 base and 3 bases, with 13 bases remaining between them. CDR3 loop: CASSLFRASDYGYTF. CDR3 nucleotides: TGTGCCAGCAGCTTGTTCAGGGCTTCCGACTATGGCTACACCTTC.

This clonotype is categorized as medium-sized (0.01 to 0.1%). The V and J genes are TRBV6-5 and TRBJ2-3; D remains ambiguous. The CDR3 is 13 amino acids. The V gene lost 2 bases and the J gene lost 2 bases, with 5 bases spanning the gap. Germline CDR1 and CDR2: MNHEY and SVGAGI. The CDR3 DNA follows: TGTGCCAGCAGTTACACACTCACAGATACGCAGTATTTT. It yields the protein CASSYTLTDTQYF.

This clonotype was picked up many times. The chain combines TRBV6-5 with TRBJ1-6; 9 nucleotides match TRBD1. The germline V gene encodes CDR1 MNHEY and CDR2 SVGAGI. V lost 10 bases and J lost 10; bases outside the gene matches: 11. This CDR3 spans 14 amino acids. CDR3 nucleotides: TGTGCCACAAGGGGACAGGGTGTAGCGTCACCCCTCCACTTT. Protein sequence: CATRGQGVASPLHF.

In this sample, this clonotype is medium-sized. The CDR3 DNA sequence: TGTGCCAGCAGCGATGAGCGGACAGGGGGGCAGTATGGCTACACCTTC. This sequence encodes CASSDERTGGQYGYTF. The chain joins TRBV6-5 to TRBJ1-2, with 10 nucleotides matching TRBD1. The V and J ends lost 6 bases and 5 bases, in that order; junction bases with no gene match: 12. This CDR3 is built from 16 residues. The germline CDR1 and CDR2 sequences are MNHEY and SVGAGI.

The gene calls are TRBV20-1 and TRBJ2-1; 7 bases map to TRBD1. Trimming removed 6 bases from V and 2 bases from J; junction bases left unmatched: 13. The germline V gene has CDR1 DFQATT and CDR2 SNEGSKA (reference sequence). The CDR3 length is 16 residues. In DNA form, the CDR3 reads TGCAGTGCACAACAATGGGACAGAGTCCCCTACAATGAGCAGTTCTTC. This translates into CSAQQWDRVPYNEQFF.

In its sample, this clonotype was seen a few times. The rearrangement joins TRBV20-1 to TRBJ2-7, with TRBD2 identical over 14 bases. Losses at the gene ends were 0 bases for V and 5 bases for J; bases not matched to a gene: 6. Germline CDR1 reads DFQATT; CDR2 reads SNEGSKA (reference sequence). This CDR3 comprises 16 residues. Here the CDR3 DNA reads TGCAGTGCTAGAGATCCAGGGACTAGCGGGAGTGACGAGCAGTACTTC. Its protein is CSARDPGTSGSDEQYF.

This clonotype was detected ten times or more. The chain is built from TRBV30 and TRBJ2-7; D gene unclear. CDR1 and CDR2 from the germline V gene are GTSNPN and SVGIG (reference sequence). The CDR3 contains 12 residues. V lost 2 bases, J lost 3 bases, and 8 bases lay in between. The CDR3 coding sequence is TGTGCCTGGAGTCCCAGGAGCTACGAGCAGTACTTC. Its protein is CAWSPRSYEQYF.

The chain links TRBV5-4 to TRBJ2-2; D may be TRBD1 (6 bases). The CDR3 consists of 13 residues. Trimming stripped 4 bases from V and 6 bases from J, with 10 bases between. CDR1 is SGHNT and CDR2 is YYREEE in the germline V gene (reference sequence). In nucleotides, the CDR3 is TGTGCCAGCAGCCAACAGGGATCCGGGGAGCTGTTTTTT. Encoded protein: CASSQQGSGELFF.

This clonotype was picked up many times. This chain connects TRBV6-2 or TRBV6-3 to TRBJ1-6; the D is unclear. The CDR3 has 14 residues. Germline V gene data show CDR1 as MNHEY and CDR2 as SVGEGT. V gave up 2 bases and J gave up 4 bases, with 6 bases separating them. DNA of the CDR3: TGTGCCAGCAGTTACCCCGGGTATAATTCACCCCTCCACTTT. Encoded protein: CASSYPGYNSPLHF.

In its sample, this clonotype was seen a few times. The rearrangement links TRBV12-3 or TRBV12-4 to TRBJ2-2; TRBD1 might be the D (6 bases). V gave up 4 bases and J gave up 1 base, with 13 bases separating them. The CDR3 totals 16 residues. CDR3 nucleotide sequence: TGTGCCAGCAGTTACCACAGGGCGGTGAACACCGGGGAGCTGTTTTTT. Amino acids: CASSYHRAVNTGELFF.

This clonotype appeared a few times. The V call is TRBV9, the J call TRBJ1-2; a possible D gene is TRBD1 (5 bases). The CDR3 is 16 amino acids. Germline values: CDR1 SGDLS, CDR2 YYNGEE. V was pared by 0 bases and J by 8 bases, with 20 bases between. The CDR3: CASSVDGQPPTVGYTF. The CDR3 bases are TGTGCCAGCAGCGTAGACGGACAACCTCCAACAGTCGGCTACACCTTC.

On this clonotype itself: Given a much more abundant clone one base away, this may be a read error. This chain uses TRBV29-1 with TRBJ2-7, with D possibly matching TRBD1 (5 bases). Germline loops: CDR1 SQVTM, CDR2 ANQGSEA. The CDR3 spans 11 residues. The chain's CDR3 is CCVELGAEQYF. The CDR3 bases are TGCTGCGTTGAGTTAGGGGCCGAGCAGTACTTC.

Only a few counts were recorded for this clonotype. The chain joins TRBV5-6 to TRBJ2-5; D call uncertain. With 0 bases removed from V and 5 bases from J, the gap between germline ends came to 5 bases. This CDR3 has 12 amino acids. The germline CDR1 and CDR2 sequences are SGHDT and YYEEEE. The CDR3 DNA is TGTGCCAGCAGCTTGGGTGTGGAGACCCAGTACTTC. This codes for CASSLGVETQYF.

This clonotype is medium-sized (0.01 to 0.1%) by share. This chain connects TRBV7-9 to TRBJ2-6, with D possibly matching TRBD1 (5 bases). From germline, CDR1 is SEHNR and CDR2 FQNEAQ (reference sequence). Trimming took off 2 bases at V and 1 base at J, with 6 bases between the two ends. This CDR3 comprises 15 residues. The DNA for the CDR3 is TGTGCCAGCAGCTTAAGACAGTCTGGGGCCAACGTCCTGACTTTC. As protein: CASSLRQSGANVLTF.

This chain joins TRBV28 and TRBJ2-5, with D possibly being TRBD2 (6 bases). The CDR3 totals 13 residues. V lost 7 bases to trimming and J lost 5 bases, with 14 bases between them. Germline V CDR1 and CDR2: MDHEN, SYDVKM. DNA of the CDR3: TGTGCCAGCACTTTGGGGGGTTACGAGACCCAGTACTTC. Its translation: CASTLGGYETQYF.

This clonotype is medium-sized by share. The V call is TRBV30, the J call TRBJ1-1; D is perhaps TRBD1 (5 bases). CDR3 size: 13 residues. With 0 bases removed from V and 7 bases from J, the gap between germline ends came to 12 bases. CDR1 GTSNPN and CDR2 SVGIG come from the germline V gene (reference sequence). The CDR3 nucleotides are TGTGCCTGGAGTGTACGGGACGGCGTTGAAGCTTTCTTT. Amino acids: CAWSVRDGVEAFF.

J is TRBJ2-7 and V is TRBV20-1, with 13 bases that match TRBD2. There are 15 residues in the CDR3. V lost 6 bases and J lost 6; bases outside the gene matches: 11. Germline V lookup: CDR1 DFQATT, CDR2 SNEGSKA (reference sequence). The CDR3: CSATGLAGAGLEQYF. Written as DNA, the CDR3 is TGCAGTGCAACCGGACTAGCGGGAGCTGGCCTCGAGCAGTACTTC.

Ten or more counts support this clonotype. This sequence joins TRBV5-6 and TRBJ1-1; D possibly corresponds to TRBD1 (6 bases). Trimming removed 5 bases at V and 0 bases at J, with 26 bases between. From germline, CDR1 is SGHDT and CDR2 YYEEEE. The CDR3 sequence is 19 residues long. The CDR3, as DNA: TGTGCCAGCAGTTTTCAACGAAGGGGGATAGCTCGAATGAACACTGAAGCTTTCTTT. This codes for CASSFQRRGIARMNTEAFF.

In this sample, this clonotype is medium-sized. J is TRBJ1-4 and V is TRBV7-2; D perhaps matches TRBD1 (5 bases). CDR1 and CDR2 from the germline V gene are SGHTA and FQGNSA. V lost 5 bases and J 13 bases, leaving 17 bases between the germline ends. This CDR3 comprises 13 residues. CDR3 in DNA: TGTGCCAGCAGCGGGACCGATCTCGGGGGACTGTTTTTT. It yields the protein CASSGTDLGGLFF.